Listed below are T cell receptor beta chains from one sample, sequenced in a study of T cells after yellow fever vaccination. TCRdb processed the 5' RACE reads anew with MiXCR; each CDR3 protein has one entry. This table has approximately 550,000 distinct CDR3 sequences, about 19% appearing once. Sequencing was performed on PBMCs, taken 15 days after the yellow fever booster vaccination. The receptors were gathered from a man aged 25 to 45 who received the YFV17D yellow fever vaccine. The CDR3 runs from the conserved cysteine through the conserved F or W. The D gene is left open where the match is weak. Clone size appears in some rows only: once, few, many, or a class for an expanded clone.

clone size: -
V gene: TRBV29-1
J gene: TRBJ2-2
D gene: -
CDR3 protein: CSVSEVSGELFF
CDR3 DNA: TGCAGCGTTTCCGAGGTGTCCGGGGAGCTGTTTTTT

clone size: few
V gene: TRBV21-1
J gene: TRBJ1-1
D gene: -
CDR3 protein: CASSTQGAEAFF
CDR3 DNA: TGTGCCAGCAGCACACAGGGGGCTGAAGCTTTCTTT

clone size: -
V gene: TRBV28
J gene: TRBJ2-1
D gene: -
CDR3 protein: CASGGYAPGQDYNEQFF
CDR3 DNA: TGTGCCAGCGGGGGATACGCGCCGGGGCAGGATTACAATGAGCAGTTCTTC

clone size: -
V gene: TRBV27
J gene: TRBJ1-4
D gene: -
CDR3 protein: CASKPGGVREKLFF
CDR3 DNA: TGTGCCAGTAAGCCCGGGGGGGTTAGAGAAAAACTGTTTTTT

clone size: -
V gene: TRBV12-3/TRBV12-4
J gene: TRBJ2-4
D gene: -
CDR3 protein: CASSLGPLKYF
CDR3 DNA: TGTGCCAGCAGTTTAGGGCCCCTGAAGTACTTC

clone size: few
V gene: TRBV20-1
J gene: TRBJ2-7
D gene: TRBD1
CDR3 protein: CSALHFGQGYEQYF
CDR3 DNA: TGCAGTGCTCTTCATTTTGGACAGGGCTACGAGCAGTACTTC

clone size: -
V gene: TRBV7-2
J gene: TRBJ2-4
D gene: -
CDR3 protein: CASSLGWGRSGKNIQYF
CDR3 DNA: TGTGCCAGCAGCTTAGGTTGGGGGCGCTCGGGCAAAAACATTCAGTACTTC

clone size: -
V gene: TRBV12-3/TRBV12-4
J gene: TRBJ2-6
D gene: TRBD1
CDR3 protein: CASSLSGQGTRVTNVLTF
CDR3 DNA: TGTGCCAGCAGTTTATCGGGACAGGGGACTCGGGTGACCAACGTCCTGACTTTC

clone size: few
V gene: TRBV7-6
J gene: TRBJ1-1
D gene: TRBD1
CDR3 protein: CASSLVAAGTGGRDTEAFF
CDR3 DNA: TGTGCCAGCAGCTTAGTGGCGGCCGGGACAGGGGGTAGGGACACTGAAGCTTTCTTT

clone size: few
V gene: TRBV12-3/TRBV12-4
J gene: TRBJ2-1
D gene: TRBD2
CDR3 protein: CASFGLVGGEQFF
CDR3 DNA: TGTGCCAGCTTCGGACTAGTGGGCGGTGAGCAGTTCTTC

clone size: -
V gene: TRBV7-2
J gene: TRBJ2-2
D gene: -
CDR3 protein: CASSVGLAGELFF
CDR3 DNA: TGTGCCAGCAGCGTCGGCCTCGCCGGGGAGCTGTTTTTT

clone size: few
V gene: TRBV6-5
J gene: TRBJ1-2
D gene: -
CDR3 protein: CASSYYGQNYGYTF
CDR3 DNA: TGTGCCAGCAGTTACTATGGGCAGAACTATGGCTACACCTTC

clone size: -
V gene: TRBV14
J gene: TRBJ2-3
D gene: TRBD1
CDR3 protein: CASSHQGAVDTQYF
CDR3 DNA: TGTGCCAGCAGCCATCAGGGGGCTGTAGATACGCAGTATTTT

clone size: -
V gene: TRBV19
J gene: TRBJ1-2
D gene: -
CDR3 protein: CATFLPRQGLNGYTF
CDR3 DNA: TGTGCCACCTTCCTCCCTCGGCAGGGTCTGAATGGCTACACCTTC

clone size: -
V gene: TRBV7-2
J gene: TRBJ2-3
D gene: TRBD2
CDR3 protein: CASSSQTSVDTQYF
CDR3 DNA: TGTGCCAGCAGCTCCCAAACTAGCGTGGATACGCAGTATTTT

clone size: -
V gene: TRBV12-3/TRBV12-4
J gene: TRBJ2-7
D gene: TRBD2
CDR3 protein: CASSRAGVREQYF
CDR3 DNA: TGTGCCAGCAGCCGGGCGGGGGTTCGAGAGCAGTACTTC

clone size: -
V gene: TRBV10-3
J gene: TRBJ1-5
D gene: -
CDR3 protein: CATSESANGGPQHF
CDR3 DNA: TGTGCCACCAGTGAGAGCGCGAATGGGGGGCCCCAGCATTTT

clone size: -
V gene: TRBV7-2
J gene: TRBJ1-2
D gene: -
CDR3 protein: CAIKVRPELRNGYTF
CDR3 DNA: TGTGCCATCAAAGTCCGGCCAGAGCTAAGAAATGGCTACACCTTC

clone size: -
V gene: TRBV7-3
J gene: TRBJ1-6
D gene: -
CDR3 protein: CASSLGGGSYNSPLHF
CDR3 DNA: TGTGCCAGCAGCTTAGGAGGGGGTTCCTATAATTCACCCCTCCACTTT

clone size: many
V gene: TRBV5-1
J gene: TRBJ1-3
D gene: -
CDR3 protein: CASTPGQVGNTIYF
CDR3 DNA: TGCGCCAGCACACCGGGACAAGTCGGAAACACCATATATTTT

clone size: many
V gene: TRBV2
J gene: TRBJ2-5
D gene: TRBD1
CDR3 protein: CASRLKGAFGETQYF
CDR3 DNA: TGTGCCAGCAGGCTTAAGGGGGCGTTCGGAGAGACCCAGTACTTC

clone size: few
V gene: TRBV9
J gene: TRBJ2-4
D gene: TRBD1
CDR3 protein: CASSVGGQGLAKNIQYF
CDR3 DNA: TGTGCCAGCAGCGTAGGGGGACAGGGGCTAGCCAAAAACATTCAGTACTTC

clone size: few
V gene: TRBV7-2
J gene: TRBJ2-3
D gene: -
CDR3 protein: CASSLYQRMDTQYF
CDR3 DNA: TGTGCCAGCAGCTTATACCAGCGCATGGATACGCAGTATTTT

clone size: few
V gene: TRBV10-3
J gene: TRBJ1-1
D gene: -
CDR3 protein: CAIESRAFF
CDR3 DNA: TGTGCCATCGAATCGCGAGCTTTCTTT

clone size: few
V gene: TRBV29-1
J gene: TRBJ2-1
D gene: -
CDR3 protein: CSVRSELSYNEQFF
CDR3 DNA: TGCAGCGTCCGTAGCGAGCTCTCCTACAATGAGCAGTTCTTC

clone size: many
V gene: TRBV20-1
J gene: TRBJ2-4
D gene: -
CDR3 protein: CSALGWLAKNIQYF
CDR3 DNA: TGCAGTGCTCTGGGGTGGTTAGCCAAAAACATTCAGTACTTC

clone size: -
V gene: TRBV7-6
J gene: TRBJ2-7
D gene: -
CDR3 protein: CASSVEGYEQYF
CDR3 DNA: TGTGCCAGCAGCGTGGAGGGGTACGAGCAGTACTTC

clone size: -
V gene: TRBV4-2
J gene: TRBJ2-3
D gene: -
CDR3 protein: CASSQDGQSTDTQYF
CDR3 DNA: TGTGCCAGCAGCCAAGACGGTCAAAGCACAGATACGCAGTATTTT

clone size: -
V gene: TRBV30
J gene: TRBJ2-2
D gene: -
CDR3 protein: CAWTGDSASIGELFF
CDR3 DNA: TGTGCCTGGACGGGGGACAGCGCCTCAATCGGGGAGCTGTTTTTT

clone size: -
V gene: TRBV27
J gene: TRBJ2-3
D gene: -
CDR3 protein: CASSSEGDTQYF
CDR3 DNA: TGTGCCAGCAGTTCCGAAGGAGATACGCAGTATTTT

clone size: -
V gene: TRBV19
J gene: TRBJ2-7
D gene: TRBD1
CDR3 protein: CASTGQGGDYEQYF
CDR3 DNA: TGTGCCAGTACCGGACAGGGAGGAGACTACGAGCAGTACTTC

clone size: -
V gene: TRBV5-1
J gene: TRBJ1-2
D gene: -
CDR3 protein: CASSLAPGEYGYTF
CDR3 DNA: TGCGCCAGCAGCTTGGCCCCGGGAGAATATGGCTACACCTTC

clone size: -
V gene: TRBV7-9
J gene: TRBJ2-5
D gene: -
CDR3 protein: CASSLGPLLGGQETQYF
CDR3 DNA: TGTGCCAGCAGCTTAGGCCCCCTCCTGGGCGGCCAAGAGACCCAGTACTTC

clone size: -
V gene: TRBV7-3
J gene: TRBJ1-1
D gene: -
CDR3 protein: CASSSTSNTEAFF
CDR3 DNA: TGTGCCAGCAGCTCCACCTCAAACACTGAAGCTTTCTTT

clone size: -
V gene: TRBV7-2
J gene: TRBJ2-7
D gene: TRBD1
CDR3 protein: CASSSRGRPSEQYF
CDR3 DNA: TGTGCCAGCAGCTCGAGGGGGCGCCCCTCCGAGCAGTACTTC

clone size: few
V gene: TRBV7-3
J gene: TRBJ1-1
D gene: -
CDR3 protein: CASSLTGVGTEAFF
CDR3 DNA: TGTGCCAGCAGCTTAACGGGGGTGGGGACTGAAGCTTTCTTT